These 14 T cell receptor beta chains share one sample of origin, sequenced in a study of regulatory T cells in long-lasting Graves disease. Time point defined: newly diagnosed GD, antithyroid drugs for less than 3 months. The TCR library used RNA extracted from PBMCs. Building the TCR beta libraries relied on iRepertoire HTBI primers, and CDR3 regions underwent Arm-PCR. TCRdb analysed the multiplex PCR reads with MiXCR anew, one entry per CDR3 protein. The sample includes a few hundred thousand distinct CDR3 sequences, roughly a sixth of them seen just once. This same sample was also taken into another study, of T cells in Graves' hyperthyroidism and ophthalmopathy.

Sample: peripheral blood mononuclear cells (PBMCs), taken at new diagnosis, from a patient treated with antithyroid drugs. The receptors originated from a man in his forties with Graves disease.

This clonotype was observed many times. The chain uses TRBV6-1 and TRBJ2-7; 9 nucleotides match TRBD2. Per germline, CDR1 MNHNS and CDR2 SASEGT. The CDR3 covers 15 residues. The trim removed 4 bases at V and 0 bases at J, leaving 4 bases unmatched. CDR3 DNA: TGTGCCAGCAGTGTAGCGGGGGATAGCTCCTACGAGCAGTACTTC. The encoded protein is CASSVAGDSSYEQYF.

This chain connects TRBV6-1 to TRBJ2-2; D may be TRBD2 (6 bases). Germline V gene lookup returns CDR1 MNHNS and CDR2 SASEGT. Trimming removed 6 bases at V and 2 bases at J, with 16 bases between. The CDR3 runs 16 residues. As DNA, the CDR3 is TGTGCCAGCAGCCGGCGGAGGGGCGCAAACACCGGGGAGCTGTTTTTT. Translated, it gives CASSRRRGANTGELFF.

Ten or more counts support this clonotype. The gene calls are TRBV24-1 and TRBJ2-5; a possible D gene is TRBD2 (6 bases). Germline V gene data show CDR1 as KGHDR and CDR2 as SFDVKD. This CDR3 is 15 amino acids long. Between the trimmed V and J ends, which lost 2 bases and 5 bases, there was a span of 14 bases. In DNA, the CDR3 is TGTGCCACCAGTGATTGGACGGATCGGGGGGAGACCCAGTACTTC. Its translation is CATSDWTDRGETQYF.

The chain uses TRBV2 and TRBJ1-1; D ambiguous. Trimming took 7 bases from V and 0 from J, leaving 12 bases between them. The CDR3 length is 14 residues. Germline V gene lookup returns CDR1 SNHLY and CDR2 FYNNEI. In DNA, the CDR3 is TGTGCCAGCACCCTCCTCCCCCTGAACACTGAAGCTTTCTTT. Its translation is CASTLLPLNTEAFF.

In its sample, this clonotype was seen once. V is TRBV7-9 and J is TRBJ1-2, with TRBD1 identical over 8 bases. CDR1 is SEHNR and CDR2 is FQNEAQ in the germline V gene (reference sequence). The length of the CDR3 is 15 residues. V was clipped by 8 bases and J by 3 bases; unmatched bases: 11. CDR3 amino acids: CASSSGQGAYYGYTF. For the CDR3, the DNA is TGTGCCAGCTCCTCGGGGCAGGGGGCATACTATGGCTACACCTTC.

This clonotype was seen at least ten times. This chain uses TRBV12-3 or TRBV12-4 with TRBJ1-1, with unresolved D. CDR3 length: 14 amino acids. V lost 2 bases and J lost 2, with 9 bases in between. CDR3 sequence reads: CASSLLGSNTEAFF. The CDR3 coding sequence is TGTGCCAGCAGTTTACTCGGAAGTAACACTGAAGCTTTCTTT.

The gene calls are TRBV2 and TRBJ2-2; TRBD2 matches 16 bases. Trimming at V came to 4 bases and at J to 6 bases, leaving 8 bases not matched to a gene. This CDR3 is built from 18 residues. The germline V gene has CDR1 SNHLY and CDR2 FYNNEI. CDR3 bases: TGTGCCAGCAGTGTTGGGACTAGCGGGGGGGCCTATGCCGGGGAGCTGTTTTTT. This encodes CASSVGTSGGAYAGELFF.

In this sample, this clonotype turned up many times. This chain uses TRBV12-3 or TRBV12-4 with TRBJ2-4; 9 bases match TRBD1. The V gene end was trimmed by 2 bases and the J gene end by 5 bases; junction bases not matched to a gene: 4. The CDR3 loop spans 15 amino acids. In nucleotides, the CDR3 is TGTGCCAGCAGTTTAAGGGGACAGGGAGAAAACATTCAGTACTTC. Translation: CASSLRGQGENIQYF.

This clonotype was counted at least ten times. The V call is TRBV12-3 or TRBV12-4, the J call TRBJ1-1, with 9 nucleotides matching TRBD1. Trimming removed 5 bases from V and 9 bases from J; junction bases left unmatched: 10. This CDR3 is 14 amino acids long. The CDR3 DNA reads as TGTGCCAGCAGTCCCGGGACAGGGAACCGACAAGCTTTCTTT. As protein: CASSPGTGNRQAFF.

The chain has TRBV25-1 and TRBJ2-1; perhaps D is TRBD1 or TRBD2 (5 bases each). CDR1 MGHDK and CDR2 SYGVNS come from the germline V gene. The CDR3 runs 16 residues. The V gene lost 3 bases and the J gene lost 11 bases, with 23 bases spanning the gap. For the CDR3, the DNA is TGTGCCAGCAGTGATGACGACCCGGGACCCAAGCCACAGCAGTTCTTC. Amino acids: CASSDDDPGPKPQQFF.

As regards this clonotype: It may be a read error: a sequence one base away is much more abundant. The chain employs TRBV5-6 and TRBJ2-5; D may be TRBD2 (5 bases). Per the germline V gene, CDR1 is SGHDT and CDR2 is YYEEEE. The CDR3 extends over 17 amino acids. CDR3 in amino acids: CARSLDGPLGSQETQYF. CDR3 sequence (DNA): TGTGCCCGCAGCTTGGACGGCCCGCTGGGGAGTCAAGAGACCCAGTACTTC.

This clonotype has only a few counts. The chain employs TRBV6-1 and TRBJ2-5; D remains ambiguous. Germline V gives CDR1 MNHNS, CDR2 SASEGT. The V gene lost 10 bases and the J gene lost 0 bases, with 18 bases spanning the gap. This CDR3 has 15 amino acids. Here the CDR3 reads CAISAMFFNQETQYF. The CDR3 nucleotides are TGTGCCATCTCAGCCATGTTTTTTAACCAAGAGACCCAGTACTTC.

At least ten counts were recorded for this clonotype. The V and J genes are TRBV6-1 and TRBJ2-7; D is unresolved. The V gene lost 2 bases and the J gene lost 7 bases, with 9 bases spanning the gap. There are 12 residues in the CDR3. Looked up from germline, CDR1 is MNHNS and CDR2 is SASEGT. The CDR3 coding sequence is TGTGCCAGCAGTGAATCAATACGGGAGCAGTACTTC. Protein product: CASSESIREQYF.

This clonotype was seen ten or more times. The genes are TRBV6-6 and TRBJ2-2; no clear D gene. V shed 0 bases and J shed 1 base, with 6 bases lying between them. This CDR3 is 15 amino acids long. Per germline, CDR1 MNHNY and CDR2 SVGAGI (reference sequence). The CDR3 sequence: CASSYSWKNTGELFF. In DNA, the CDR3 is TGTGCCAGCAGTTACTCGTGGAAGAACACCGGGGAGCTGTTTTTT.